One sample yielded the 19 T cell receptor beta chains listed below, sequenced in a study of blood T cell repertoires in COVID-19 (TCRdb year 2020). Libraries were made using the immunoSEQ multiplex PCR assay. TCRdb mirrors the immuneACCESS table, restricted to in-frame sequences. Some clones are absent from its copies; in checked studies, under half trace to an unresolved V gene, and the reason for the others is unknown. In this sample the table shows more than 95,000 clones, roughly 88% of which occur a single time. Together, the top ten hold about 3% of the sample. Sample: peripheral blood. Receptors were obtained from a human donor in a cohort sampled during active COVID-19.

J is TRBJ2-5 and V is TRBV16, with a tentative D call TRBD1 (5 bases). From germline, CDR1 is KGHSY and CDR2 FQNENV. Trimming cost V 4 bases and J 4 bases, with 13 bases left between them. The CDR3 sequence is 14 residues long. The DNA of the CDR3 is TGTGCCAGCAGCCCGCAGGGAACGTCAGAGACCCAGTACTTC. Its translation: CASSPQGTSETQYF.

For the CDR3, the DNA is TGTGCCAGCAGCGTCGGGACTAGCGGGGGCCAAGAGACCCAGTACTTC. This sequence encodes CASSVGTSGGQETQYF. The chain combines TRBV9 with TRBJ2-5; 14 nucleotides align to TRBD2. V trimming: 2 bases; J trimming: 1 base; junction bases outside the gene matches: 1. The CDR3 covers 16 residues. From germline, CDR1 is SGDLS and CDR2 YYNGEE.

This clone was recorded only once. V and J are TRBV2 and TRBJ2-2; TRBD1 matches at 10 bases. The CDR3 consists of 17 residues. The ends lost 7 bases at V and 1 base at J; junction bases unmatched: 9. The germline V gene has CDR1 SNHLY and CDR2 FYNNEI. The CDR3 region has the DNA TGTGCCAGCAATCCCCGGACAGGGGGTTGGAACACCGGGGAGCTGTTTTTT. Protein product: CASNPRTGGWNTGELFF.

CDR3 nucleotides: TGCGCCAGCAGCTTGCCGACTAGCGGGACCTACAATGAGCAGTTCTTC. Amino acids: CASSLPTSGTYNEQFF. J is TRBJ2-1 and V is TRBV5-1, with TRBD2 matching 11 bases. The CDR3 covers 16 residues. Looked up from germline, CDR1 is SGHRS and CDR2 is YFSETQ. V lost 1 base and J lost 2; bases outside the gene matches: 2.

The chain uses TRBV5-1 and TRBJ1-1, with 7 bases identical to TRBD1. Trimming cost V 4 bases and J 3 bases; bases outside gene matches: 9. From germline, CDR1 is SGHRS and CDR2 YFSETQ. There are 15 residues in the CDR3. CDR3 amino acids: CASSNTGTAYTEAFF. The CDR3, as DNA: TGCGCCAGCAGCAACACCGGGACAGCATACACTGAAGCTTTCTTT. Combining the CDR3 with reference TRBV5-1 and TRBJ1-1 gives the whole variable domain KAGVTQTPRYLIKTRGQQVTLSCSPISGHRSVSWYQQTPGQGLQFLFEYFSETQRNKGNFPGRFSGRQFSNSRSEMNVSTLELGDSALYLCASSNTGTAYTEAFFGQGTRLTVV.

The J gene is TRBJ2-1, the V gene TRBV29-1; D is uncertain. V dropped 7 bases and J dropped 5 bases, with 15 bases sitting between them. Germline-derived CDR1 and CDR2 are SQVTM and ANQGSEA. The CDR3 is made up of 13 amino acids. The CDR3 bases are TGCAGCGCTGGGCTGGGCCGCCACAATGAGCAGTTCTTC. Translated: CSAGLGRHNEQFF.

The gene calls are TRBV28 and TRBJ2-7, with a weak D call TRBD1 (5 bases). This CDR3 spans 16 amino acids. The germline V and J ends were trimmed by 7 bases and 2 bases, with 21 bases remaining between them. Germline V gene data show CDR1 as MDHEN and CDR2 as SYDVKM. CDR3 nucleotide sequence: TGTGCCAGCACCTTCTCCCCCCCCAGGACAACCTACGAGCAGTACTTC. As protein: CASTFSPPRTTYEQYF.

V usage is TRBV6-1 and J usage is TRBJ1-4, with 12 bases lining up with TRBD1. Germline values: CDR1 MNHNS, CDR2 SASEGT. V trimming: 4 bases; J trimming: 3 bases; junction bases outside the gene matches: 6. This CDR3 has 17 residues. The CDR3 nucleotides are TGTGCCAGCAGTGCGCCGGGACAGGGGGCAGCTAATGAAAAACTGTTTTTT. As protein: CASSAPGQGAANEKLFF.

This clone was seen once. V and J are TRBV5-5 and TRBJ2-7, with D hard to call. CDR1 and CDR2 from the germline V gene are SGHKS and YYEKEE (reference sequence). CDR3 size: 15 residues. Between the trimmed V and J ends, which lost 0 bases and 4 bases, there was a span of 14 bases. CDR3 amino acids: CASSLGRSFPYEQYF. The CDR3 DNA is TGTGCCAGCAGCTTGGGACGGAGTTTCCCTTACGAGCAGTACTTC.

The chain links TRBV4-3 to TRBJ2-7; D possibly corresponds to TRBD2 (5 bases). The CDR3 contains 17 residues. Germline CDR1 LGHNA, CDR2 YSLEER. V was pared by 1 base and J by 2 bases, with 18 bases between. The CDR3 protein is CASSQANVRTGPYEQYF. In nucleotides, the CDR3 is TGCGCCAGCAGCCAAGCCAACGTCCGGACTGGTCCCTACGAGCAGTACTTC.

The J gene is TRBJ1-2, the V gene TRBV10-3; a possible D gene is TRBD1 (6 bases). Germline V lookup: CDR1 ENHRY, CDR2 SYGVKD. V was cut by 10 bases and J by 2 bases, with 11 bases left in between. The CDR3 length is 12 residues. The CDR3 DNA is TGTGCCACTCGGGACACCAACTATGGCTACACCTTC. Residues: CATRDTNYGYTF.

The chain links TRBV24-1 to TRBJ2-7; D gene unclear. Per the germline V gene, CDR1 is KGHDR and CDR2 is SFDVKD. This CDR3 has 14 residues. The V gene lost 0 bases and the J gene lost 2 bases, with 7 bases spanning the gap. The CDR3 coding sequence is TGTGCCACCAGTGATTTGGGGCCACCCTACGAGCAGTACTTC. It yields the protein CATSDLGPPYEQYF.

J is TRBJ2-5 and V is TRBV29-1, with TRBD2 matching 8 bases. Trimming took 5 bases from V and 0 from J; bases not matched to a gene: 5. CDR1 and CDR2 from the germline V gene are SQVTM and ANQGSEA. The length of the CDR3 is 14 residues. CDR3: CSVTSGNYQETQYF. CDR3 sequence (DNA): TGCAGCGTTACTAGCGGCAACTACCAAGAGACCCAGTACTTC. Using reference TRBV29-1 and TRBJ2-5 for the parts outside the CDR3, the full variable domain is SAVISQKPSRDICQRGTSLTIQCQVDSQVTMMFWYRQQPGQSLTLIATANQGSEATYESGFVIDKFPISRPNLTFSTLTVSNMSPEDSSIYLCSVTSGNYQETQYFGPGTRLLVL.

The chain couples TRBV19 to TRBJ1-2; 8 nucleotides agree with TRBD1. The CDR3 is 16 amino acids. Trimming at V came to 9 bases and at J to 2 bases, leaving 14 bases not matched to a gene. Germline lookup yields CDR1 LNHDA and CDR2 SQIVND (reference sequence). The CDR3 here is CASTFITGGTNYGYTF. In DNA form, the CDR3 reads TGTGCCAGCACCTTTATTACAGGGGGAACAAACTATGGCTACACCTTC.

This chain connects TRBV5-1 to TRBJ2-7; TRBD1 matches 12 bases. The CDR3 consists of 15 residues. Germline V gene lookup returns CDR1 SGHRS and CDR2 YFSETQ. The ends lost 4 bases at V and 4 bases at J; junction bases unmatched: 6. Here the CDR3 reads CASSPRDRGRYEQYF. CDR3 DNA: TGCGCCAGCAGCCCCCGGGACAGGGGGCGGTACGAGCAGTACTTC. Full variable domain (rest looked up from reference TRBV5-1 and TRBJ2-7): KAGVTQTPRYLIKTRGQQVTLSCSPISGHRSVSWYQQTPGQGLQFLFEYFSETQRNKGNFPGRFSGRQFSNSRSEMNVSTLELGDSALYLCASSPRDRGRYEQYFGPGTRLTVT.

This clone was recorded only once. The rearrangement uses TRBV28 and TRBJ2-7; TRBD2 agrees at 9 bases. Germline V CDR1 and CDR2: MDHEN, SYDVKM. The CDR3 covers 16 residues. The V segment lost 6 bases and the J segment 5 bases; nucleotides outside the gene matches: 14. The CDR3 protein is CASRGSGRTYFHEQYF. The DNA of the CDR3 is TGTGCCAGCAGGGGCAGCGGGAGGACCTACTTTCACGAGCAGTACTTC.

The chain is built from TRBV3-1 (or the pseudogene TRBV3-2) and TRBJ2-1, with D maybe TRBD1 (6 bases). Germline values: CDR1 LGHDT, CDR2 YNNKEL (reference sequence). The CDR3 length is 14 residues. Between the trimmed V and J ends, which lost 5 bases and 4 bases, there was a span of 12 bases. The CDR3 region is CASSAQDRYNEQFF. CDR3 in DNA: TGTGCCAGCAGCGCCCAGGACAGATACAATGAGCAGTTCTTC.

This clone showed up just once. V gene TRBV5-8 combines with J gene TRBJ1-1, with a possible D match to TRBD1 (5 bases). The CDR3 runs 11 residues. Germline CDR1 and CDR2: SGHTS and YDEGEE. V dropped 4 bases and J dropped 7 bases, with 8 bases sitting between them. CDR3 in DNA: TGTGCCAGCAGCCGACAGATTGAAGCTTTCTTT. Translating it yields CASSRQIEAFF.

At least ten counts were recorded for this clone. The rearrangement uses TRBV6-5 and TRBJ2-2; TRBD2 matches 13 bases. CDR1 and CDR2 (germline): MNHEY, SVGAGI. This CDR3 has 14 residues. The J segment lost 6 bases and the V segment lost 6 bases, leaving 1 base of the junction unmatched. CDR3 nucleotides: TGTGCCAGCAGACTAGCGGGGGGGCCCGGGGAGCTGTTTTTT. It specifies CASRLAGGPGELFF.